Listed here is a single T cell receptor (beta chain). Its target is not known. These data originate in a study of Ad26.COV2.S vaccination and SARS-CoV-2 variants. Described treatment: roughly 20 received Ad26.COV2.S at low or high dose, single or two shots; five or six received placebo; per-sample allocation not given. Day 63 following the first vaccine or placebo injection was when the samples were taken. Produced via immunoSEQ multiplex PCR; TCRdb's table is partial and in-frame only. The sample carries over 400,000 clones, roughly 87% recorded once. Overall study results and limits: Spike-specific TCR breadth was greater after Ad26.COV2.S than placebo.

The trim removed 5 bases at V and 1 base at J, leaving 5 bases unmatched. The CDR3 totals 15 residues. Germline lookup yields CDR1 MNHEY and CDR2 SVGEGT. The TCR comes from a person between 18 and 59 years old who received the Ad26.COV2.S COVID-19 vaccine or a placebo. This material consisted of peripheral blood, taken in a trial of Ad26.COV2.S vaccine versus placebo. This chain joins TRBV6-2 or TRBV6-3 and TRBJ2-7; 10 nucleotides line up with TRBD2. The CDR3 region has the DNA TGTGCCAGCAGTACTACTAGCGGGGTTTCCTACGAGCAGTACTTC. Residues: CASSTTSGVSYEQYF.